This T cell receptor (beta chain) was sequenced in a study of T cells in localized non-small cell lung cancer. With 3 bases removed from V and 5 bases from J, the gap between germline ends came to 10 bases. The germline V gene encodes CDR1 LNHDA and CDR2 SQIVND (reference sequence). CDR3 length: 13 residues. Findings and caveats of the study: Adjacent lung had a median 57 of the 100 largest tumor clones. A denser population of T cells in blood accompanied longer overall survival.

Concerning this clone itself: The antigen is unknown.

Method: immunoSEQ multiplex PCR; TCRdb's copy keeps in-frame clones and lacks some. The data contain more than 30,000 clones, 88% of them singletons. This chain uses TRBV19 with TRBJ2-5; D tentatively reads TRBD1 or TRBD2 (5 bases each). The origin of this receptor is a woman aged 40 to 75 with stage III lung adenocarcinoma. The sample was peripheral blood mononuclear cells, taken before any cancer treatment. The CDR3 spells CASSMGVGETQYF. As DNA, the CDR3 is TGTGCCAGTAGTATGGGGGTGGGGGAGACCCAGTACTTC.